These T cell receptor beta chains were read from a single sample in a study of T cells in Graves' hyperthyroidism and ophthalmopathy. TCRdb re-derived calls from the multiplex PCR reads in MiXCR, one entry per CDR3 protein. The profile covers hundreds of thousands of distinct CDR3 sequences, with approximately 14% appearing a single time and about a tenth taken by the ten largest. Sequencing was carried out using blood. The receptors here all came from a woman under 30 with Graves' hyperthyroidism. CDR3s include the opening cysteine and the closing phenylalanine or tryptophan. The D gene is left open where the match is weak. Clone size, where shown, is once, few, many, or a class for clones that have expanded.

TRBJ1-5	-	-	13	TRBV20-1	CSAGRRSNQPQHF	TGCAGTGCCGGCAGGCGTAGCAATCAGCCCCAGCATTTT
TRBJ2-3	-	-	13	TRBV29-1	CSLGLGVQDTQYF	TGCAGCTTAGGGCTCGGGGTGCAAGATACGCAGTATTTT
TRBJ2-1	-	TRBD2	11	TRBV20-1	CSASGGTSEFF	TGCAGTGCTAGCGGTGGGACTAGCGAGTTCTTC
TRBJ2-1	many	TRBD2	17	TRBV6-1	CASSEEIAGGIYNEQFF	TGTGCCAGCAGTGAAGAAATAGCGGGAGGGATCTACAATGAGCAGTTCTTC
TRBJ1-5	-	TRBD1	14	TRBV15	CATSNRGPDQPQHF	TGTGCCACCAGCAACAGGGGGCCCGATCAGCCCCAGCATTTT
TRBJ2-2	-	-	23	TRBV9	CANSVASTNFGQGGRRGPGELFF	TGTGCCAACAGCGTAGCCTCTACCAATTTCGGGCAGGGAGGAAGAAGGGGTCCCGGGGAGCTGTTTTTT
TRBJ1-1	many	-	14	TRBV18	CASSQLDLNTEAFF	TGTGCCAGCTCACAATTGGATTTGAACACTGAAGCTTTCTTT
TRBJ2-1	-	TRBD1	16	TRBV12-3/TRBV12-4	CASSPLVLQQGNEQFF	TGTGCCAGCAGTCCCCTCGTTCTCCAACAGGGGAATGAGCAGTTCTTC
TRBJ1-1	many	TRBD1	13	TRBV19	CASSWTGNTEAFF	TGTGCCAGTAGTTGGACAGGCAACACTGAAGCTTTCTTT
TRBJ2-1	-	-	14	TRBV20-1	CSVDSPSSYNEQFF	TGCAGTGTAGACAGTCCAAGCTCCTACAATGAGCAGTTCTTC
TRBJ2-1	few	TRBD2	17	TRBV4-2	CASSQGATSGRANEQFF	TGTGCCAGCAGCCAAGGGGCTACTAGCGGGAGGGCCAATGAGCAGTTCTTC
TRBJ2-3	many	-	14	TRBV11-2	CASSFALGLDTQYF	TGTGCCAGCAGCTTTGCCCTAGGCCTGGATACGCAGTATTTT
TRBJ2-4	-	TRBD2	16	TRBV9	CASSVGLAGGKNIQYF	TGTGCCAGCAGCGTAGGATTAGCGGGTGGGAAAAACATTCAGTACTTC
TRBJ1-2	many	-	13	TRBV20-1	CSARRGANYGYTF	TGCAGTGCTAGACGGGGGGCGAACTATGGCTACACCTTC
TRBJ2-3	many	TRBD1	15	TRBV6-1	CASSDQGARGDTQYF	TGTGCCAGCAGTGACCAGGGGGCGCGAGGAGATACGCAGTATTTT
TRBJ2-1	few	TRBD1	16	TRBV19	CASTSGTGLFFNEQFF	TGTGCCAGTACATCCGGGACAGGCCTCTTTTTCAATGAGCAGTTCTTC
TRBJ1-2	many	-	15	TRBV7-3	CASSLSPGRGEGYTF	TGTGCCAGCAGCTTATCACCAGGGCGCGGGGAAGGCTACACCTTC
TRBJ1-5	few	-	16	TRBV19	CASSIGSGPLSQPQHF	TGTGCCAGTAGTATCGGGTCAGGCCCGCTTTCTCAGCCCCAGCATTTT
TRBJ1-1	-	TRBD1	14	TRBV6-2/TRBV6-3	CASREQGARTEAFF	TGTGCCAGCAGGGAACAGGGGGCGAGAACTGAAGCTTTCTTT
TRBJ2-3	many	-	13	TRBV7-9	CASSLAGRDTQYF	TGTGCCAGCAGCTTGGCAGGCAGGGATACGCAGTATTTT
TRBJ1-5	-	-	15	TRBV24-1	CATSEGDYSNQPQHF	TGTGCCACCAGTGAGGGGGATTATAGCAATCAGCCCCAGCATTTT
TRBJ2-1	-	TRBD1	17	TRBV24-1	CATSGPTGGSSYNEQFF	TGTGCCACCAGTGGTCCGACAGGGGGGAGCTCCTACAATGAGCAGTTCTTC
TRBJ1-1	few	-	13	TRBV20-1	CSARDWGRREAFF	TGCAGTGCTAGAGATTGGGGGAGGAGGGAAGCTTTCTTT
TRBJ2-3	many	TRBD1	18	TRBV20-1	CSARDPAGTGDTTDTQYF	TGCAGTGCTAGAGATCCGGCCGGGACAGGCGATACCACAGATACGCAGTATTTT
TRBJ2-3	many	TRBD1	15	TRBV20-1	CSARDLDRVTDTQYF	TGCAGTGCTAGAGATTTGGACAGGGTAACAGATACGCAGTATTTT
TRBJ2-7	many	-	14	TRBV28	CASSFAGPRGEQYF	TGTGCCAGCAGTTTTGCGGGACCTCGGGGCGAGCAGTACTTC
TRBJ1-1	few	-	14	TRBV13	CASSLGYGGTEAFF	TGTGCCAGCAGCTTAGGATACGGGGGCACTGAAGCTTTCTTT
TRBJ1-4	few	-	13	TRBV18	CASSPQTGEKLFF	TGTGCCAGCTCACCACAAACAGGTGAAAAACTGTTTTTT
TRBJ2-7	few	TRBD1	17	TRBV27	CASSLGDPGTAVYEQYF	TGTGCCAGCAGTTTAGGGGACCCCGGGACAGCGGTCTACGAGCAGTACTTC
TRBJ2-5	-	TRBD2	17	TRBV5-1	CASSSLVTSVSQETQYF	TGCGCCAGCAGCTCGCTCGTGACTAGCGTTTCTCAAGAGACCCAGTACTTC
TRBJ1-1	-	-	12	TRBV24-1	CATSDLTGEAFF	TGTGCCACCAGTGACCTGACAGGTGAAGCTTTCTTT
TRBJ2-3	many	TRBD1	14	TRBV28	CASRRDRVTDTQYF	TGTGCCAGCAGACGGGACAGGGTTACAGATACGCAGTATTTT
TRBJ1-2	many	-	16	TRBV5-1	CASSHGTTPLNYGYTF	TGCGCCAGCAGCCACGGGACGACGCCCCTTAACTATGGCTACACCTTC
TRBJ2-1	-	TRBD2	19	TRBV6-2/TRBV6-3	CASSSQTSGAFGSYNEQFF	TGTGCCAGCAGTTCCCAGACTAGCGGGGCCTTTGGGTCCTACAATGAGCAGTTCTTC
TRBJ2-1	few	-	14	TRBV15	CATSRPSGYNEQFF	TGTGCCACCAGCAGACCTTCTGGTTACAATGAGCAGTTCTTC
TRBJ1-2	few	TRBD1	17	TRBV4-2	CASSPGGDRMSPYGYTF	TGTGCCAGCAGCCCGGGGGGGGACAGAATGAGTCCCTATGGCTACACCTTC
TRBJ1-1	-	-	15	TRBV9	CASSVGPGSSTEAFF	TGTGCCAGCAGCGTAGGTCCGGGGAGTTCCACTGAAGCTTTCTTT
TRBJ2-5	many	TRBD2	13	TRBV28	CASSETGGETQYF	TGTGCCAGCAGTGAAACGGGAGGAGAGACCCAGTACTTC
TRBJ2-7	many	-	15	TRBV3-1	CASSQVLAGLSEQYF	TGTGCCAGCAGCCAAGTATTGGCAGGGCTCTCCGAGCAGTACTTC
TRBJ2-7	few	TRBD2	22	TRBV15	CATSRYGSPGTSGSYSSYEQYF	TGTGCCACCAGCAGATATGGGAGTCCTGGGACTAGCGGGAGCTACAGCTCCTACGAGCAGTACTTC
TRBJ2-3	many	TRBD2	12	TRBV11-2	CASSSGGGTQYF	TGTGCCAGCAGCTCCGGGGGGGGTACGCAGTATTTT
TRBJ2-7	-	TRBD2	16	TRBV9	CASSLTGLAGAYEQYF	TGTGCCAGCAGCCTTACGGGACTAGCGGGAGCCTACGAGCAGTACTTC
TRBJ2-1	-	-	15	TRBV14	CASSHKLVTVNEQFF	TGTGCCAGCAGCCATAAGCTAGTTACGGTCAATGAGCAGTTCTTC
TRBJ1-1	many	-	13	TRBV24-1	CATSEGGGTEAFF	TGTGCCACCAGTGAAGGAGGCGGCACTGAAGCTTTCTTT
TRBJ1-2	few	TRBD1	14	TRBV27	CASSPGDRVFGYTF	TGTGCCAGCAGCCCCGGGGACAGGGTTTTTGGCTACACCTTC
TRBJ2-7	many	TRBD2	17	TRBV9	CASSPHWTSGRHYEQYF	TGTGCCAGCAGCCCCCATTGGACTAGCGGGAGGCACTACGAGCAGTACTTC
TRBJ2-7	-	TRBD2	14	TRBV19	CASSGRLADYEQYF	TGTGCCAGTAGTGGGCGACTAGCAGACTACGAGCAGTACTTC
TRBJ2-2	-	-	14	TRBV14	CASSQEPRGRELFF	TGTGCCAGCAGCCAGGAGCCCCGGGGCAGGGAGCTGTTTTTT
TRBJ2-1	few	TRBD2	20	TRBV6-2/TRBV6-3	CASRPPTLAPPIFSYNEQFF	TGTGCCAGCAGGCCGCCGACACTAGCGCCACCCATCTTCTCCTACAATGAGCAGTTCTTC
TRBJ1-1	-	-	14	TRBV20-1	CSASNIQGDTEAFF	TGCAGTGCTAGCAACATACAGGGAGACACTGAAGCTTTCTTT
TRBJ2-1	many	-	17	TRBV7-9	CASSSLSSVYYHNEQFF	TGTGCCAGCAGCTCCCTTAGTTCGGTCTATTACCACAATGAGCAGTTCTTC
TRBJ2-7	-	TRBD2	15	TRBV20-1	CSAQSGSGAFYEQYF	TGCAGTGCACAAAGCGGGAGTGGGGCCTTCTACGAGCAGTACTTC
TRBJ2-3	many	TRBD2	17	TRBV20-1	CSAGEPGTTSSTDTQYF	TGCAGTGCTGGCGAACCCGGGACTACCTCTAGCACAGATACGCAGTATTTT
TRBJ2-7	-	TRBD1	15	TRBV28	CASSNAWDSSYEQYF	TGTGCCAGCAGCAATGCCTGGGACAGCTCCTACGAGCAGTACTTC
TRBJ2-1	many	-	19	TRBV2	CASSEGGAGSLADYNEQFF	TGTGCCAGCAGTGAAGGGGGGGCAGGGAGCCTAGCGGATTACAATGAGCAGTTCTTC
TRBJ2-7	many	-	14	TRBV6-1	CASRRGIEGWEQYF	TGTGCCAGCAGGAGAGGTATAGAGGGTTGGGAGCAGTACTTC
TRBJ1-1	many	-	14	TRBV12-3/TRBV12-4	CASSPTWTRPEAFF	TGTGCCAGCAGTCCAACTTGGACACGTCCTGAAGCTTTCTTT
TRBJ1-6	many	-	15	TRBV28	CASSLSNRENSPLHF	TGTGCCAGCAGTTTGAGTAACAGGGAGAATTCACCCCTCCACTTT
TRBJ2-2	few	TRBD1	16	TRBV3-1	CASSQPGTGGIGELFF	TGTGCCAGCAGCCAACCCGGGACAGGGGGTATCGGGGAGCTGTTTTTT
TRBJ2-7	many	-	14	TRBV18	CASSPQMSSYEQYF	TGTGCCAGCTCACCTCAGATGAGCTCCTACGAGCAGTACTTC